The clone carrying this TCR beta chain showed up just a few times. The TCRbeta library was prepared with unique molecular identifiers. TCRdb processed the PCR reads anew with MiXCR; each CDR3 protein has one entry. Of a few hundred thousand distinct CDR3 sequences listed, approximately 20% are singletons. The source of the sample is a study of T-cell reconstitution after alpha-beta-depleted transplantation in children. Germline V gene data show CDR1 as SGHVS and CDR2 as FNYEAQ. The CDR3 runs to 16 residues. Trimming left V 3 bases short and J 5 bases short, with 19 bases between. The sample consisted of PBMCs from the stem cell graft donor, taken from the stem cell graft. The source is a human donor who donated a stem cell graft to a child with acute lymphoblastic leukemia. The J gene is TRBJ2-5, the V gene TRBV7-6; maybe TRBD2 (6 bases). CDR3 region: CASSFDGTPTPETQYF. The CDR3 nucleotides read TGTGCCAGCAGCTTCGATGGGACTCCCACTCCGGAGACCCAGTACTTC.